This T cell receptor beta chain was sequenced for a study of blood T cell repertoires in COVID-19. Turning to the study itself: The cDNA or gDNA used as material had been derived from T cells, B-cell-depleted T cells, or PBMCs.

Trimming cost V 1 base and J 6 bases, with 9 bases left between them. The CDR3 sequence is 14 residues long. CDR1 and CDR2 (germline): KGHDR, SFDVKD. In the authors' methods: Estimation of nucleated cell counts was performed using reference gene primer amplification. Only in-frame clones appear in the TCRdb table, and some are missing; sequencing was by immunoSEQ multiplex PCR. The D gene and trimming were derived from the DNA, and the V and J assignments and clone size from that table. The sample records about 130,000 clones, approximately 81% being singletons. This clone was observed a handful of times.

This chain connects TRBV24-1 to TRBJ2-1; D is ambiguous. Sequencing was performed on peripheral blood. The receptor comes from a woman in her forties or fifties with acute or convalescent COVID-19. The CDR3 region is CATSDLRYGNEQFF. CDR3 coding DNA: TGTGCCACCAGTGATTTACGCTACGGCAATGAGCAGTTCTTC.